These 27 T cell receptor beta chains came from one sample sequenced in a study of T cells in women clearing cervical HPV infection. Assay: immunoSEQ multiplex PCR; the TCRdb copy retains only in-frame clones and omits some. This listing includes under 45,000 clones. Sequencing was performed on blood buffy coat. Receptor source: a woman aged 18 to 75 with a cervical HPV16 infection that either progressed to CIN3+ or cleared (not recorded which).

About this clone: The read gets to within 3 residues of the CDR3 end, and the germline J gene fills in the rest. The V call is TRBV7-7, the J call TRBJ2-1, with 13 bases aligning to TRBD2. Looked up from germline, CDR1 is SSHAT and CDR2 is FNYEAQ (reference sequence). Trimming at V came to 5 bases and at J to 7 bases, leaving 8 bases not matched to a gene. CDR3 length: 16 amino acids. The CDR3 region is CASSPLLAGGPNEQFF. The part of the CDR3 DNA that was read is TGTGCCAGCAGCCCTCTACTAGCGGGAGGGCCAAATGAG. The whole variable domain, remainder taken from reference TRBV7-7 and TRBJ2-1, is GAGVSQSPRYKVTKRGQDVTLRCDPISSHATLYWYQQALGQGPEFLTYFNYEAQPDKSGLPSDRFSAERPEGSISTLTIQRTEQRDSAMYRCASSPLLAGGPNEQFFGPGTRLTVL.

In regard to this clone: The read halts 3 residues ahead of the CDR3 end, with the missing end drawn from the germline J gene. This chain links TRBV5-1 with TRBJ1-1, with 8 bases fitting TRBD1. The CDR3 sequence is 16 residues long. V trimming: 0 bases; J trimming: 7 bases; junction bases outside the gene matches: 11. Looked up from germline, CDR1 is SGHRS and CDR2 is YFSETQ. This CDR3 reads CASSLEGAGGMIEAFF. The DNA read from the CDR3 is TGCGCCAGCAGCTTGGAGGGGGCAGGGGGCATGATTGAA.

With regard to this clone: The read ends 3 residues early relative to the CDR3; the germline J gene fills the gap. V gene TRBV20-1 combines with J gene TRBJ2-1, with no clear D. The CDR3 is 13 residues long. V gave up 3 bases and J gave up 6 bases, with 12 bases separating them. Germline values: CDR1 DFQATT, CDR2 SNEGSKA (reference sequence). Incomplete CDR3 DNA: TGCAGTGCTAGGCCTAATTTCCCCAATGAG. Its protein is CSARPNFPNE. The complete CDR3 protein is CSARPNFPNEQFF.

As for this clone: The DNA ends 3 residues before the CDR3 does, and the rest of the CDR3 is filled in from the germline J gene. The chain has TRBV12-5 and TRBJ2-3; 7 positions agree with TRBD2. CDR1 is LGHNT and CDR2 is FRNRAP in the germline V gene. This CDR3 has 17 residues. J lost 3 bases, V lost 0 bases, and 9 bases had no gene match. The CDR3 sequence is CASGLVLASGATDTQYF. The part of the CDR3 DNA that was read is TGTGCTAGTGGTTTGGTACTTGCCAGCGGGGCGACAGATACG.

Comment on this clone: Read sequence stops 3 residues before the CDR3 end, and the germline J gene provides the missing end. The chain employs TRBV11-2 and TRBJ2-3; tentative D call: TRBD2 (6 bases). CDR1 and CDR2 from the germline V gene are SGHAT and FQNNGV. Between the trimmed V and J ends, which lost 3 bases and 6 bases, there was a span of 10 bases. The CDR3 sequence is 13 residues long. The CDR3 loop is CASSLARGDTQYF. The covered CDR3 bases are TGTGCCAGCAGCTTGGCCCGGGGGGATACG. Using reference TRBV11-2 and TRBJ2-3 for the parts outside the CDR3, the full variable domain is EAGVAQSPRYKIIEKRQSVAFWCNPISGHATLYWYQQILGQGPKLLIQFQNNGVVDDSQLPKDRFSAERLKGVDSTLKIQPAKLEDSAVYLCASSLARGDTQYFGPGTRLTVL.

Points on this clone: Read data end 3 residues before the CDR3 end; the end is taken from the germline J gene. V and J are TRBV6-1 and TRBJ2-3, with 7 nucleotides matching TRBD2. V lost 4 bases to trimming and J lost 4 bases; unmatched junction nucleotides: 5. Germline CDR1 and CDR2: MNHNS and SASEGT. The CDR3 is made up of 14 amino acids. The CDR3 DNA, read in part, is TGTGCCAGCAGTGGTGCGGGAGTTGCAGATACG. Amino acids: CASSGAGVADT. Given in full, the CDR3 is CASSGAGVADTQYF.

For this clone: The read stops 3 residues short of the end of the CDR3; the missing end is completed from the germline J gene. This rearrangement joins TRBV2 to TRBJ2-2, with a weak D call TRBD1 (6 bases). Germline V gives CDR1 SNHLY, CDR2 FYNNEI. V was pared by 7 bases and J by 1 base, with 13 bases between. This CDR3 comprises 15 residues. Incomplete CDR3 DNA: TGTGCCAGCACTCCTAGGACAGTGAACACCGGGGAG. Translating it yields CASTPRTVNTGE. The entire CDR3 sequence reads CASTPRTVNTGELFF. Combining the CDR3 with reference TRBV2 and TRBJ2-2 gives the whole variable domain EPEVTQTPSHQVTQMGQEVILRCVPISNHLYFYWYRQILGQKVEFLVSFYNNEISEKSEIFDDQFSVERPDGSNFTLKIRSTKLEDSAMYFCASTPRTVNTGELFFGEGSRLTVL.

Regarding this clone: With the read ending 3 residues before the CDR3 end, the germline J gene is used to fill in that end. The rearrangement uses TRBV19 and TRBJ2-5; maybe TRBD2 (6 bases). Germline assignment: CDR1 LNHDA and CDR2 SQIVND (reference sequence). V was shortened by 5 bases and J by 4 bases, with 17 bases between the two germline ends. The CDR3 consists of 15 residues. The sequenced CDR3 bases are TGTGCCAGTAGTGCCGGTGGCGGGACTCGAGAGACC. The encoded protein is CASSAGGGTRET. The whole CDR3 is CASSAGGGTRETQYF.

With respect to this clone: The read terminates 3 residues ahead of where the CDR3 ends, so the germline J gene completes it. The chain combines TRBV29-1 with TRBJ1-1, with 10 bases identical to TRBD1. The CDR3 runs 15 residues. Per the germline V gene, CDR1 is SQVTM and CDR2 is ANQGSEA. The junction had 9 bases not matched to a gene; V was cut back by 1 base and J by 7 bases. The covered CDR3 bases are TGCAGCGTTGAAGCCCGACAGGGGGCTTTGGTTGAA. Protein product: CSVEARQGALVE. The CDR3, in full, reads CSVEARQGALVEAFF.

To note about this clone: The missing CDR3 end, 3 residues past where the read stops, is filled in from the germline J gene. The V and J genes are TRBV10-3 and TRBJ2-3, with 12 bases fitting TRBD2. The V and J ends lost 4 bases and 5 bases, in that order; junction bases with no gene match: 10. Germline CDR1 is ENHRY and CDR2 is SYGVKD. This CDR3 has 17 residues. CDR3 in amino acids: CAISGASGREEGDTQYF. Partial CDR3 DNA: TGTGCCATCAGTGGGGCTAGCGGGAGGGAGGAGGGAGATACG.

Remarks on this clone: The read ends 3 residues early relative to the CDR3; the germline J gene fills the gap. This rearrangement joins TRBV2 to TRBJ2-1, with 9 positions matching TRBD1. The CDR3 has 15 amino acids. Germline values: CDR1 SNHLY, CDR2 FYNNEI. V lost 10 bases and J lost 7; bases outside the gene matches: 14. CDR3 residues: CATRFGTGNGNEQFF. The part of the CDR3 DNA that was read is TGTGCCACCCGATTCGGGACAGGGAATGGAAATGAG.

Details on this clone: The CDR3 end lies 3 residues beyond the end of the read and is filled in from the germline J gene. V usage is TRBV11-2 and J usage is TRBJ2-7, with a tentative D call TRBD1 (6 bases). Deletions cut 5 bases from V and 2 bases from J, with 10 bases between. Germline CDR1 reads SGHAT; CDR2 reads FQNNGV. The CDR3 contains 13 residues. The CDR3 is CASSPGTTYEQYF. The sequenced part of the CDR3 DNA is TGTGCCAGCAGCCCCGGGACAACCTACGAG.

A word on this clone: The CDR3 end lies 3 residues beyond the end of the read and is filled in from the germline J gene. The chain uses TRBV29-1 and TRBJ2-1, with 9 nucleotides matching TRBD1. Germline V gene sequence: CDR1 SQVTM, CDR2 ANQGSEA. CDR3 size: 12 residues. J lost 5 bases, V lost 6 bases, and 2 bases had no gene match. CDR3 sequence reads: CSVYRGHNEQFF. The CDR3 bases that were read are TGCAGCGTCTACAGGGGGCACAATGAG.

The CDR3 bases that were read are TGTGCCAGCAGTATCGGGACTCTTGACTACGAG. Its protein is CASSIGTLDYE. The whole CDR3 reads CASSIGTLDYEQYF. The chain joins TRBV12-3 or TRBV12-4 to TRBJ2-7; D is perhaps TRBD2 (6 bases). The read stops 3 residues short of the end of the CDR3; the missing end is completed from the germline J gene. V shed 5 bases and J shed 3 bases, with 14 bases lying between them. The CDR3 length is 14 residues.

The CDR3 region is CSAREPGQINQPQHF. CDR3 bases read: TGCAGTGCTAGAGAGCCGGGACAGATCAATCAGCCC. The chain links TRBV20-1 to TRBJ1-5; TRBD1 aligns across 7 bases. The read falls 3 residues short of the CDR3 end, and the missing part is taken from the germline J gene. The germline V gene has CDR1 DFQATT and CDR2 SNEGSKA (reference sequence). Germline trimming cut 0 bases from V and 3 bases from J; bases unmatched to any gene: 5. The CDR3 spans 15 residues.

The CDR3 sequence is CSALRPGQGQSTQYF. Incomplete CDR3 DNA: TGCAGTGCTCTTCGACCGGGACAGGGACAAAGTACG. This sequence joins TRBV20-1 and TRBJ2-3, with 9 bases identical to TRBD1. The CDR3 end is not reached by the read, which stops 3 residues before it; the germline J gene fills it in. The germline gives CDR1 DFQATT, CDR2 SNEGSKA (reference sequence). With 5 bases clipped from V and 8 bases from J, the junction kept 14 bases outside the gene matches. There are 15 residues in the CDR3.

In the case of this clone: The CDR3 is cut off 3 residues early in the read; its end comes from the germline J gene. The chain carries TRBV20-1 and TRBJ2-7; maybe TRBD1 (6 bases). Between the trimmed V and J ends, which lost 5 bases and 2 bases, there was a span of 25 bases. The length of the CDR3 is 17 residues. The germline V gene has CDR1 DFQATT and CDR2 SNEGSKA (reference sequence). Incomplete CDR3 DNA: TGCAGTGCTCCCGGACAGCTTCTTTCCGGTGGGACCTACGAG. Residues: CSAPGQLLSGGTYE. The complete CDR3 reads CSAPGQLLSGGTYEQYF.

A note on this clone: The read ends 3 residues shy of where the CDR3 ends; the end is completed using the germline J gene. The chain carries TRBV2 and TRBJ2-3; 7 positions match TRBD2. The CDR3 contains 12 residues. Germline V gene data show CDR1 as SNHLY and CDR2 as FYNNEI. With V trimmed by 5 bases and J by 6 bases, 2 bases remained unmatched. This CDR3 is CASSSGGDTQYF. The covered CDR3 bases are TGTGCCAGCAGTTCCGGGGGGGATACG.

A note on this clone: The read ends 3 residues before the CDR3 terminus; that terminus is restored from the germline J gene. The rearrangement links TRBV11-2 to TRBJ2-3, with 8 bases identical to TRBD2. This CDR3 is 15 amino acids long. V dropped 3 bases and J dropped 0; count of bases not matched to a gene: 2. Germline V gene lookup returns CDR1 SGHAT and CDR2 FQNNGV. The sequenced CDR3 bases are TGTGCCAGCAGCTTTAGCGGGGTTAGCACAGATACG. This gives the protein CASSFSGVSTDT. The whole CDR3 sequence is CASSFSGVSTDTQYF.

The part of the CDR3 DNA that was read is TGCAGTGCTAGAGATGGGGAGGTAGCGGGGGACTACGAC. Translation: CSARDGEVAGDYD. The CDR3 in its entirety is CSARDGEVAGDYDYTF. The chain combines TRBV20-1 with TRBJ1-2; the D gene is possibly TRBD1 (5 bases). The read finishes 3 residues shy of the CDR3 end, and the germline J gene is used to complete it. This CDR3 has 16 amino acids. Germline lookup yields CDR1 DFQATT and CDR2 SNEGSKA (reference sequence).

In regard to this clone: With the read ending 3 residues before the CDR3 end, the germline J gene is used to fill in that end. The chain has TRBV6-4 and TRBJ2-2; 7 bases agree with TRBD2. CDR1 is MRHNA, CDR2 SNTAGT, per germline. This CDR3 is built from 14 residues. V lost 6 bases to trimming and J lost 3 bases; unmatched junction nucleotides: 4. CDR3 in amino acids: CASSPAGDTGELFF. CDR3 DNA (partial): TGTGCCAGCAGCCCGGCGGGGGACACCGGGGAG.

With regard to this clone: With the read ending 3 residues before the CDR3 end, the germline J gene is used to fill in that end. The V gene is TRBV2, the J gene TRBJ1-2; D call uncertain. Germline V lookup: CDR1 SNHLY, CDR2 FYNNEI. Trimming shortened V by 2 bases and J by 7 bases, and 11 bases separated the two germline ends. This CDR3 is built from 13 residues. CDR3 DNA, as far as it was read: TGTGCCAGCAGTGAACAAGGCAGGAGTGGC. Translation gives CASSEQGRSG. The full CDR3 is CASSEQGRSGYTF.

A note on this clone: The sequenced fragment ends 3 residues before the CDR3 boundary, so the rest is inferred from the germline J gene. The chain joins TRBV20-1 to TRBJ2-1; 9 bases are a match to TRBD1. Germline loops: CDR1 DFQATT, CDR2 SNEGSKA (reference sequence). V was clipped by 4 bases and J by 5 bases; unmatched bases: 9. The length of the CDR3 is 15 residues. CDR3 bases read: TGCAGTGCTACCCCAGGACAGGGGCCCCACAATGAG. Translated: CSATPGQGPHNE. The whole CDR3 sequence reads CSATPGQGPHNEQFF.

Points on this clone: Read sequence stops 3 residues before the CDR3 end, and the germline J gene provides the missing end. V usage is TRBV29-1 and J usage is TRBJ1-2, with D uncertain. This CDR3 is 13 amino acids long. Germline assignment: CDR1 SQVTM and CDR2 ANQGSEA. The V and J ends lost 4 bases and 3 bases respectively, with 12 bases between them. The CDR3 here is CSVVDSPHYGYTF. CDR3 DNA, as far as it was read: TGCAGCGTTGTCGACTCCCCCCACTATGGC. Together with reference TRBV29-1 and TRBJ1-2, the CDR3 gives the full variable domain: SAVISQKPSRDICQRGTSLTIQCQVDSQVTMMFWYRQQPGQSLTLIATANQGSEATYESGFVIDKFPISRPNLTFSTLTVSNMSPEDSSIYLCSVVDSPHYGYTFGSGTRLTVV.

Note on this clone: From the germline J gene comes the end of the CDR3, since the read stops 3 residues before it. The chain employs TRBV20-1 and TRBJ2-3; 8 bases agree with TRBD2. Germline lookup yields CDR1 DFQATT and CDR2 SNEGSKA (reference sequence). The CDR3 spans 15 residues. Unmatched junction bases numbered 8, after V lost 0 bases and J lost 6 bases. The part of the CDR3 DNA that was read is TGCAGTGCTAGAGATTTGGCTAGCGGGCGGGATACG. Encoded protein: CSARDLASGRDT. The full CDR3 reads CSARDLASGRDTQYF.

Worth noting for this clone: The CDR3 end is not reached by the read, which stops 3 residues before it; the germline J gene fills it in. The chain recombines TRBV5-6 with TRBJ2-3; a weak D match, TRBD1 (7 bases). The CDR3 contains 15 residues. In germline, CDR1 is SGHDT, CDR2 YYEEEE. The ends were cut back, 2 bases at V and 5 bases at J, with 15 bases in the middle. CDR3 bases read: TGTGCCAGCAGCTTTTCAGGGGGGACGATAGATACG. Amino acid sequence: CASSFSGGTIDT. The entire CDR3 is CASSFSGGTIDTQYF.

A word on this clone: The read falls 3 residues short of the CDR3 end, and the missing part is taken from the germline J gene. The rearrangement joins TRBV10-2 to TRBJ2-7; tentatively, D is TRBD1 (6 bases). Looked up from germline, CDR1 is WSHSY and CDR2 is SAAADI. The length of the CDR3 is 16 residues. V was clipped by 5 bases and J by 3 bases, with 20 bases between them. This CDR3 reads CASSYRQVGPYYEQYF. The CDR3 DNA, read in part, is TGCGCCAGCAGTTACCGACAGGTGGGCCCTTACTACGAG.